The 21 T cell receptor beta chains given below trace back to one sample, sequenced in a study of blood T cell repertoires in COVID-19. Sequenced by immunoSEQ multiplex PCR; TCRdb stores in-frame clones only, minus some. The sample lists approximately 300,000 clones, around 92% seen once, with 6.4% in the top ten. Sequencing was done on a sample of peripheral blood. These receptors were taken from a man between 18 and 35 years old who had recovered from COVID-19.

The rearrangement links TRBV4-1 to TRBJ2-7; 13 nucleotides agree with TRBD2. The CDR3 consists of 17 residues. Germline-derived CDR1 and CDR2 are MGHRA and YSYEKL. After removal of 3 bases from V and 0 bases from J, the junction contained 5 bases not matched to a gene. CDR3 DNA sequence: TGCGCCAGCAGCCAGACTAGCGGGGGGCATAGCTCCTACGAGCAGTACTTC. Its protein is CASSQTSGGHSSYEQYF.

As regards this clone: Germline is not matched at one junction end, which may reflect a read error. The chain uses TRBV19 and TRBJ1-6; D is perhaps TRBD1 (5 bases). CDR3 length equals 15 residues. Looked up from germline, CDR1 is LNHDA and CDR2 is SQIVND (reference sequence). For the CDR3, the DNA is TGTGCCAGTACCCCCTCCGGAGGGGTGGGCGGCCGCCCTTACTTT. This sequence encodes CASTPSGGVGGRPYF.

The chain recombines TRBV18 with TRBJ2-1; 10 bases align to TRBD2. Trimming removed 4 bases from V and 4 bases from J; junction bases left unmatched: 7. Germline CDR1 reads KGHSH; CDR2 reads LQKENI. This CDR3 has 16 residues. CDR3 amino acids: CASSLNLAGGYNEQFF. The CDR3 DNA reads as TGTGCCAGCTCACTGAATTTAGCGGGGGGTTACAATGAGCAGTTCTTC.

The rearrangement uses TRBV20-1 and TRBJ1-1; 9 bases map to TRBD1. The CDR3 is 13 residues long. The germline gives CDR1 DFQATT, CDR2 SNEGSKA (reference sequence). Trimming cost V 3 bases and J 4 bases; bases outside gene matches: 3. The CDR3 DNA sequence: TGCAGTGCTAGTGACAGGGGGTCCACTGAAGCTTTCTTT. This sequence encodes CSASDRGSTEAFF.

This chain connects TRBV25-1 to TRBJ1-1; D unclear. In germline, CDR1 is MGHDK, CDR2 SYGVNS. Trimming left V 3 bases short and J 4 bases short, with 9 bases between. This CDR3 comprises 13 residues. This chain's CDR3 is CASSDEHLTEAFF. The CDR3 DNA sequence: TGTGCCAGCAGTGACGAACACCTCACTGAAGCTTTCTTT.

J is TRBJ1-1 and V is TRBV19; 9 bases match TRBD1. Germline values: CDR1 LNHDA, CDR2 SQIVND (reference sequence). The V segment lost 5 bases and the J segment 5 bases; nucleotides outside the gene matches: 6. The CDR3 sequence is 14 residues long. The CDR3 bases are TGTGCCAGTAGTCGACAGGGGGACGTGACTGAAGCTTTCTTT. Protein: CASSRQGDVTEAFF.

This clone turned up a few times. V and J are TRBV3-1 (or the pseudogene TRBV3-2) and TRBJ2-7; 12 nucleotides align to TRBD2. Germline loops: CDR1 LGHDT, CDR2 YNNKEL (reference sequence). The CDR3 runs to 16 residues. V trimming: 0 bases; J trimming: 4 bases; junction bases outside the gene matches: 4. This CDR3 is CASSQDRTSGEYEQYF. The CDR3 nucleotides are TGTGCCAGCAGCCAAGATAGGACTAGCGGGGAGTACGAGCAGTACTTC.

This chain joins TRBV30 and TRBJ2-2; TRBD1 might be the D (6 bases). Trimming cost V 8 bases and J 1 base, with 11 bases left between them. This CDR3 spans 13 amino acids. CDR1 and CDR2 (germline): GTSNPN, SVGIG (reference sequence). CDR3 sequence (DNA): TGTGCCGGTGGACAGATGAACACCGGGGAGCTGTTTTTT. This gives the protein CAGGQMNTGELFF.

Notes on this clone: The sample has other DNA sequences that encode this CDR3 too. The chain is built from TRBV11-2 and TRBJ1-1, with D possibly TRBD1 on 5 matching bases. V gave up 0 bases and J gave up 10 bases, with 12 bases separating them. The V gene's germline CDR1 is SGHAT and CDR2 FQNNGV. The CDR3 consists of 13 residues. The CDR3 protein is CASSLDLRGRAFF. The CDR3 coding sequence is TGTGCCAGCAGCTTAGATCTGCGGGGGAGAGCTTTCTTT.

The rearrangement joins TRBV7-2 to TRBJ1-2, with 12 positions matching TRBD1. The CDR3 is 16 amino acids. Germline V CDR1 and CDR2: SGHTA, FQGNSA. V was pared by 5 bases and J by 7 bases, with 11 bases of the junction left unmatched. The DNA of the CDR3 is TGTGCCAGCAGCCCTTCCGGGACAGGGGGCGCACCTGGCTACACCTTC. As protein: CASSPSGTGGAPGYTF.

The J gene is TRBJ1-2, the V gene TRBV20-1; 8 bases line up with TRBD1. V shed 3 bases and J 1 base; nucleotides not matched to a gene: 1. CDR1 DFQATT and CDR2 SNEGSKA come from the germline V gene (reference sequence). This CDR3 region has 13 residues. The DNA of the CDR3 is TGCAGTGCTAGTGGACAGGGTAACTATGGCTACACCTTC. Its translation: CSASGQGNYGYTF.

V is TRBV6-5 and J is TRBJ1-1, with 9 bases matching TRBD1. The CDR3 has 15 amino acids. V shed 6 bases and J 0 bases; nucleotides not matched to a gene: 5. Germline V gene data show CDR1 as MNHEY and CDR2 as SVGAGI. CDR3 bases: TGTGCCAGCAGGGACAGGGGAATGATGAACACTGAAGCTTTCTTT. It specifies CASRDRGMMNTEAFF.

V and J are TRBV7-9 and TRBJ1-1, with D uncertain. V lost 3 bases and J 4 bases, leaving 9 bases between the germline ends. CDR1 is SEHNR, CDR2 FQNEAQ, per germline (reference sequence). CDR3 size: 13 residues. This CDR3 is CASSLGSITEAFF. The CDR3 region has the DNA TGTGCCAGCAGCTTGGGCAGTATCACTGAAGCTTTCTTT.

The J gene is TRBJ1-1, the V gene TRBV30, with no clear D. From germline, CDR1 is GTSNPN and CDR2 SVGIG (reference sequence). Trimming left V 8 bases short and J 1 base short, with 20 bases between. The CDR3 extends over 15 amino acids. The CDR3 sequence is CATLGEGAQNTEAFF. CDR3 nucleotides: TGTGCCACCCTCGGGGAGGGAGCCCAGAACACTGAAGCTTTCTTT.

This chain links TRBV19 with TRBJ2-1; D is perhaps TRBD2 (7 bases). Germline V gives CDR1 LNHDA, CDR2 SQIVND (reference sequence). The CDR3 extends over 14 amino acids. The V gene lost 9 bases and the J gene lost 5 bases, with 17 bases spanning the gap. CDR3 loop: CASTFRGGHNEQFF. The CDR3 DNA sequence: TGTGCCAGCACCTTCCGCGGGGGCCACAATGAGCAGTTCTTC.

In this sample, this clone turned up once. Since the CDR3 does not end with the conserved phenylalanine or tryptophan, this likely comes from a read error. The DNA is omitted, as the CDR3 cannot be located on it reliably, and the CDR3 follows TCRdb's listing. This rearrangement joins TRBV3-1 (or the pseudogene TRBV3-2) to TRBJ2-3; the D call of TRBD1 is as the table states it, not checked on the DNA. Germline assignment: CDR1 LGHDT and CDR2 YNNKEL (reference sequence). The CDR3 comprises 12 residues, both ends counted. CDR3 residues: CASSQEGTGVRV.

The chain links TRBV5-1 to TRBJ1-3; D possibly corresponds to TRBD1 (6 bases). The CDR3 contains 16 residues. Germline V gives CDR1 SGHRS, CDR2 YFSETQ. Trimming removed 1 base at V and 0 bases at J, with 11 bases between. CDR3 coding DNA: TGCGCCAGCAGCTTGACGGACAGCGTCTCTGGAAACACCATATATTTT. This translates into CASSLTDSVSGNTIYF.

The V call is TRBV10-3, the J call TRBJ1-2; TRBD1 aligns across 7 bases. The CDR3 sequence is 15 residues long. The J segment lost 3 bases and the V segment lost 3 bases, leaving 7 bases of the junction unmatched. CDR1 ENHRY and CDR2 SYGVKD come from the germline V gene. CDR3 bases: TGTGCCATCAGTGAAAGTGGGACAGCCGACTATGGCTACACCTTC. Its translation: CAISESGTADYGYTF.

CDR3 residues: CASTRTGRNSPLHF. The CDR3 DNA sequence: TGTGCCAGCACCAGGACAGGGAGGAATTCACCCCTCCACTTT. The rearrangement uses TRBV3-1 (or the pseudogene TRBV3-2) and TRBJ1-6; 8 bases are a match to TRBD1. CDR1 is LGHDT and CDR2 is YNNKEL in the germline V gene (reference sequence). The CDR3 has 14 residues. J lost 7 bases, V lost 7 bases, and 6 bases had no gene match.

The V and J genes are TRBV4-3 and TRBJ1-1; 7 bases are a match to TRBD1. The trim removed 4 bases at V and 1 base at J, leaving 6 bases unmatched. Per germline, CDR1 LGHNA and CDR2 YSLEER. This CDR3 contains 15 residues. In DNA, the CDR3 is TGCGCCAGCAGCCGCTCGACAGGGACGAACACTGAAGCTTTCTTT. It translates to CASSRSTGTNTEAFF.

V is TRBV3-1 (or the pseudogene TRBV3-2) and J is TRBJ2-5; 7 nucleotides agree with TRBD1. Germline lookup yields CDR1 LGHDT and CDR2 YNNKEL (reference sequence). CDR3 length: 15 amino acids. J lost 0 bases, V lost 3 bases, and 4 bases had no gene match. CDR3 DNA: TGTGCCAGCAGCCAGCGACAGGGACACCAAGAGACCCAGTACTTC. Translation: CASSQRQGHQETQYF.